Following are 26 T cell receptor beta chains from one sample sequenced in a study of blood T cell repertoires in COVID-19. Method: immunoSEQ multiplex PCR; TCRdb's copy keeps in-frame clones and lacks some. Among about 190,000 clones listed, over 75% were seen once. Sequenced input: peripheral blood. These receptors came from a middle-aged woman who had recovered from COVID-19.

This chain joins TRBV19 and TRBJ2-2; D might be TRBD2 (6 bases). Germline CDR1 and CDR2: LNHDA and SQIVND (reference sequence). Trimming shortened V by 1 base and J by 5 bases, and 14 bases separated the two germline ends. CDR3 length: 16 amino acids. CDR3 loop: CASSIAGVLRTGELFF. In DNA form, the CDR3 reads TGTGCCAGTAGTATAGCGGGAGTATTAAGGACCGGGGAGCTGTTTTTT.

The chain recombines TRBV5-4 with TRBJ2-1, with 7 bases matching TRBD2. Per the germline V gene, CDR1 is SGHNT and CDR2 is YYREEE (reference sequence). The V gene end was trimmed by 0 bases and the J gene end by 0 bases; junction bases not matched to a gene: 6. The CDR3 runs to 17 residues. This chain's CDR3 is CASSLGSGASSYNEQFF. CDR3 coding DNA: TGTGCCAGCAGCTTGGGGAGCGGGGCCAGCTCCTACAATGAGCAGTTCTTC.

The V and J genes are TRBV7-2 and TRBJ2-1, with 13 nucleotides matching TRBD2. V dropped 4 bases and J dropped 10; count of bases not matched to a gene: 7. This CDR3 contains 15 residues. In germline, CDR1 is SGHTA, CDR2 FQGNSA. CDR3 sequence: CASSSGTSGVLEQFF. The CDR3 nucleotides are TGTGCCAGCAGCTCCGGGACTAGCGGGGTCCTAGAGCAGTTCTTC.

This chain connects TRBV6-5 to TRBJ2-7; tentative D call: TRBD1 (5 bases). Germline CDR1 and CDR2: MNHEY and SVGAGI. Trimming pared 7 bases from V and 1 base from J, leaving 11 bases between. There are 13 residues in the CDR3. The DNA of the CDR3 is TGTGCCAGCACCATGAAGGGGTCCTACGAGCAGTACTTC. Protein sequence: CASTMKGSYEQYF.

The rearrangement uses TRBV7-8 and TRBJ2-1, with D perhaps matching TRBD2 (6 bases). Germline V gives CDR1 SGHVS, CDR2 FQNEAQ. The CDR3 covers 14 residues. Deletions cut 5 bases from V and 8 bases from J, with 16 bases between. The CDR3 spells CASSARRDSDEQFF. For the CDR3, the DNA is TGTGCCAGCAGCGCTAGGCGGGATTCGGATGAGCAGTTCTTC.

This chain uses TRBV11-2 with TRBJ2-1; D not resolved. Per the germline V gene, CDR1 is SGHAT and CDR2 is FQNNGV. Trimming removed 1 base from V and 5 bases from J, with 6 bases in between. The CDR3 contains 13 residues. The CDR3 coding sequence is TGTGCCAGCAGCTTAGTGGCGGACAATGAGCAGTTCTTC. Its protein product is CASSLVADNEQFF.

The V gene is TRBV19, the J gene TRBJ1-5; D not resolved. Germline V gene lookup returns CDR1 LNHDA and CDR2 SQIVND (reference sequence). Deletions cut 7 bases from V and 3 bases from J, with 7 bases between. The CDR3 contains 12 residues. CDR3 sequence reads: CASMSTNQPQHF. The CDR3 bases are TGTGCCAGTATGTCTACCAATCAGCCCCAGCATTTT. Looking up the rest from reference TRBV19 and TRBJ1-5 gives the full variable domain: DGGITQSPKYLFRKEGQNVTLSCEQNLNHDAMYWYRQDPGQGLRLIYYSQIVNDFQKGDIAEGYSVSREKKESFPLTVTSAQKNPTAFYLCASMSTNQPQHFGDGTRLSIL.

V is TRBV7-2 and J is TRBJ2-3, with unresolved D. V was shortened by 5 bases and J by 5 bases, with 11 bases between the two germline ends. The CDR3 spans 13 residues. Looked up from germline, CDR1 is SGHTA and CDR2 is FQGNSA. This chain's CDR3 is CASSLGALDTQYF. The CDR3 DNA follows: TGTGCCAGCAGCCTAGGCGCTCTAGATACGCAGTATTTT.

The CDR3 reads CASSIIRQGTTSGAYEQYF. DNA of the CDR3: TGTGCCAGTAGTATAATCAGACAGGGGACGACTAGCGGGGCATACGAGCAGTACTTC. The rearrangement joins TRBV19 to TRBJ2-7, with TRBD2 identical over 11 bases. CDR1 is LNHDA, CDR2 SQIVND, per germline (reference sequence). The CDR3 is 19 residues long. J gave up 4 bases and V 2 bases, and 16 bases lay outside the gene matches.

The chain has TRBV20-1 and TRBJ2-5, with D perhaps TRBD2 (5 bases). Germline V CDR1 and CDR2: DFQATT, SNEGSKA (reference sequence). This CDR3 has 11 amino acids. With 8 bases removed from V and 9 bases from J, the gap between germline ends came to 16 bases. The CDR3 DNA reads TGCAGTTCCGAAATCGGGGTGGCCCAGTACTTC. Translation gives CSSEIGVAQYF.

The CDR3 loop reads CAQQGTGSYGYTF. In DNA, the CDR3 is TGTGCCCAGCAAGGGACAGGGAGCTATGGCTACACCTTC. The V call is TRBV30, the J call TRBJ1-2, with 9 bases lining up with TRBD1. Unmatched junction bases numbered 8, after V lost 8 bases and J lost 4 bases. The CDR3 length is 13 residues. Germline V lookup: CDR1 GTSNPN, CDR2 SVGIG (reference sequence). The full variable domain, its missing parts supplied by reference TRBV30 and TRBJ1-2, is SQTIHQWPATLVQPVGSPLSLECTVEGTSNPNLYWYRQAAGRGLQLLFYSVGIGQISSEVPQNLSASRPQDRQFILSSKKLLLSDSGFYLCAQQGTGSYGYTFGSGTRLTVV.

The CDR3 loop is CASSLQRTDPNEKLFF. The DNA of the CDR3 is TGCGCCAGCAGCCTACAAAGGACAGACCCGAATGAAAAACTGTTTTTT. The V call is TRBV5-1, the J call TRBJ1-4; D may be TRBD1 (6 bases). CDR3 size: 16 residues. Germline CDR1 and CDR2: SGHRS and YFSETQ. V lost 4 bases and J 5 bases, leaving 18 bases between the germline ends.

The rearrangement uses TRBV19 and TRBJ2-7, with D perhaps TRBD1 (6 bases). This CDR3 is built from 15 residues. V was shortened by 6 bases and J by 4 bases, with 19 bases between the two germline ends. The V gene's germline CDR1 is LNHDA and CDR2 SQIVND (reference sequence). Written as DNA, the CDR3 is TGTGCCAGTAGGGTTGGCGACCGCACAGGGTACGAGCAGTACTTC. It translates to CASRVGDRTGYEQYF.

The chain uses TRBV7-9 and TRBJ1-1; no reliable D call. With 1 base removed from V and 6 bases from J, the gap between germline ends came to 6 bases. The CDR3 runs to 12 residues. Germline V CDR1 and CDR2: SEHNR, FQNEAQ (reference sequence). The CDR3, as DNA: TGTGCCAGCAGCTTAGATGAGGCTGAAGCTTTCTTT. It specifies CASSLDEAEAFF.

CDR3 in amino acids: CASSQDKRSLYGYTF. In DNA, the CDR3 is TGTGCCAGCAGCCAAGATAAGAGGAGCTTATATGGCTACACCTTC. V usage is TRBV3-1 (or the pseudogene TRBV3-2) and J usage is TRBJ1-2; no clear D gene. Trimming removed 0 bases at V and 5 bases at J, with 13 bases between. This CDR3 has 15 amino acids. Germline loops: CDR1 LGHDT, CDR2 YNNKEL (reference sequence).

This clone was found a few times. The chain uses TRBV12-5 and TRBJ2-7; possible D gene TRBD2, 6 bases. This CDR3 contains 15 residues. V was clipped by 6 bases and J by 6 bases, with 21 bases between them. Looked up from germline, CDR1 is LGHNT and CDR2 is FRNRAP. The CDR3 sequence is CASGPGTLSKGEQYF. For the CDR3, the DNA is TGTGCTAGTGGACCTGGGACTCTCTCTAAGGGCGAGCAGTACTTC. The full variable domain, its missing parts supplied by reference TRBV12-5 and TRBJ2-7, is DARVTQTPRHKVTEMGQEVTMRCQPILGHNTVFWYRQTMMQGLELLAYFRNRAPLDDSGMPKDRFSAEMPDATLATLKIQPSEPRDSAVYFCASGPGTLSKGEQYFGPGTRLTVT.

V is TRBV7-9 and J is TRBJ1-3; no definite D call. Trimming removed 3 bases from V and 4 bases from J, with 10 bases in between. The CDR3 is 14 amino acids. Germline CDR1 reads SEHNR; CDR2 reads FQNEAQ (reference sequence). The CDR3 loop is CASSFSLGGNTIYF. Here the CDR3 DNA reads TGTGCCAGCAGCTTCTCCCTCGGGGGAAACACCATATATTTT.

J is TRBJ2-1 and V is TRBV5-4, with 7 nucleotides matching TRBD2. Germline V gene data show CDR1 as SGHNT and CDR2 as YYREEE (reference sequence). V lost 4 bases, J lost 4 bases, and 5 bases stayed unmatched. CDR3 length equals 14 residues. As DNA, the CDR3 is TGTGCCAGCAGCCAAGCGGGACCTTACAATGAGCAGTTCTTC. It specifies CASSQAGPYNEQFF.

V gene TRBV28 combines with J gene TRBJ1-2; D possibly corresponds to TRBD1 (5 bases). Germline V gives CDR1 MDHEN, CDR2 SYDVKM. The CDR3 totals 14 residues. Trimming pared 2 bases from V and 7 bases from J, leaving 14 bases between. The CDR3 sequence is CASSLQGAFSGYTF. The CDR3 DNA is TGTGCCAGCAGTTTACAAGGGGCGTTCTCTGGCTACACCTTC.

The chain carries TRBV18 and TRBJ2-7; 7 nucleotides agree with TRBD1. Germline CDR1 and CDR2: KGHSH and LQKENI. The V segment lost 5 bases and the J segment 5 bases; nucleotides outside the gene matches: 6. The CDR3 sequence is 13 residues long. In DNA, the CDR3 is TGTGCCAGCTCAGCGCGACAGGGTGACGAGCAGTACTTC. This translates into CASSARQGDEQYF.

CDR3 loop: CSVEVSGGQPQHF. CDR3 in DNA: TGCAGCGTTGAAGTAAGTGGAGGCCAGCCCCAGCATTTT. This chain uses TRBV29-1 with TRBJ1-5; unclear D gene. Trimming left V 1 base short and J 7 bases short, with 11 bases between. Germline lookup yields CDR1 SQVTM and CDR2 ANQGSEA. The CDR3 loop spans 13 amino acids.

This clone appeared a few times. CDR3: CASSWTGGVYEQYF. The CDR3 nucleotides are TGTGCCAGCAGTTGGACAGGGGGCGTTTACGAGCAGTACTTC. The V and J genes are TRBV28 and TRBJ2-7; 11 bases line up with TRBD1. This CDR3 contains 14 residues. Germline-derived CDR1 and CDR2 are MDHEN and SYDVKM. After removal of 4 bases from V and 4 bases from J, the junction contained 3 bases not matched to a gene.

The rearrangement joins TRBV19 to TRBJ2-1; D possibly corresponds to TRBD2 (6 bases). Looked up from germline, CDR1 is LNHDA and CDR2 is SQIVND (reference sequence). The V gene lost 3 bases and the J gene lost 8 bases, with 20 bases spanning the gap. The CDR3 extends over 16 amino acids. The CDR3 spells CASSIGQHRENYEQFF. In DNA form, the CDR3 reads TGTGCCAGTAGTATTGGGCAACACCGGGAGAACTATGAGCAGTTCTTC.

The genes are TRBV19 and TRBJ2-5, with 12 nucleotides matching TRBD1. This CDR3 spans 15 amino acids. Germline loops: CDR1 LNHDA, CDR2 SQIVND (reference sequence). V was clipped by 5 bases and J by 9 bases; unmatched bases: 10. CDR3 DNA: TGTGCCAGTAGTGGCGGGACAGGGGGCTTGAGGGCCCAGTACTTC. Its protein product is CASSGGTGGLRAQYF.

V gene TRBV30 combines with J gene TRBJ2-5, with D unresolved. Germline loops: CDR1 GTSNPN, CDR2 SVGIG (reference sequence). Trimming took 2 bases from V and 5 from J, leaving 6 bases between them. The CDR3 sequence is 11 residues long. CDR3 DNA sequence: TGTGCCTGGAGTCCCCAGGAGACCCAGTACTTC. Translating gives CAWSPQETQYF. Full variable domain (rest looked up from reference TRBV30 and TRBJ2-5): SQTIHQWPATLVQPVGSPLSLECTVEGTSNPNLYWYRQAAGRGLQLLFYSVGIGQISSEVPQNLSASRPQDRQFILSSKKLLLSDSGFYLCAWSPQETQYFGPGTRLLVL.

The chain is built from TRBV19 and TRBJ2-6; unclear D gene. V lost 3 bases and J lost 2, with 5 bases in between. From germline, CDR1 is LNHDA and CDR2 SQIVND (reference sequence). This CDR3 is built from 14 residues. This chain's CDR3 is CASSIGTGANVLTF. The CDR3 DNA reads as TGTGCCAGTAGTATCGGTACTGGGGCCAACGTCCTGACTTTC.